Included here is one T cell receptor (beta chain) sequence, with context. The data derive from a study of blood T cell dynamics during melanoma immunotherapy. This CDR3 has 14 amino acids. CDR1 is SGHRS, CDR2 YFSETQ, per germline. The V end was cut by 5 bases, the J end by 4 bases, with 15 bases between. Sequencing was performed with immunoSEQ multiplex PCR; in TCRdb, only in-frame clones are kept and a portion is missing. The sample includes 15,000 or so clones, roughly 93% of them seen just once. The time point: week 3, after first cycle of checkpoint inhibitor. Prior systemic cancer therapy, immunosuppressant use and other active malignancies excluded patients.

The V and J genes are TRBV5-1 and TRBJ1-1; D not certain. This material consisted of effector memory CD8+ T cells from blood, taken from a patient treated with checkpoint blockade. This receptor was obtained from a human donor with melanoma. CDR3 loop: CASSPTSSATEAFF. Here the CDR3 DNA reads TGCGCCAGCAGTCCCACAAGTTCCGCCACTGAAGCTTTCTTT. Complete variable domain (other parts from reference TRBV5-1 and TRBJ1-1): KAGVTQTPRYLIKTRGQQVTLSCSPISGHRSVSWYQQTPGQGLQFLFEYFSETQRNKGNFPGRFSGRQFSNSRSEMNVSTLELGDSALYLCASSPTSSATEAFFGQGTRLTVV.